Sequencing of this TCR beta chain was carried out in a study of blood T cell repertoires in COVID-19. Study-wide context: The United States, Italy and Spain supplied acute and convalescent COVID-19 samples. The cDNA or gDNA used as material had been derived from T cells, B-cell-depleted T cells, or PBMCs.

How the authors handled the data: Estimation of nucleated cell counts relied on the amplification of reference gene primers. The assay was immunoSEQ multiplex PCR, and TCRdb's table has in-frame clones only and misses some. For V, J and clone size, that table is used; D and trimming come from the DNA. In the table there are about 61,000 clones, roughly 86% of which are singletons. In its sample, this clone was seen once. J gave up 6 bases and V 5 bases, and 7 bases lay outside the gene matches. There are 15 residues in the CDR3. Germline V CDR1 and CDR2: LNHDA, SQIVND (reference sequence). This TCR was recovered from a woman between 50 and 59 years old with active or convalescent COVID-19. V and J are TRBV19 and TRBJ1-1; the match to TRBD1 covers 12 bases. Sequencing was carried out using peripheral blood. CDR3: CASSSPGQGAAEAFF. Written as DNA, the CDR3 is TGTGCCAGTAGTTCTCCGGGACAGGGGGCTGCTGAAGCTTTCTTT.